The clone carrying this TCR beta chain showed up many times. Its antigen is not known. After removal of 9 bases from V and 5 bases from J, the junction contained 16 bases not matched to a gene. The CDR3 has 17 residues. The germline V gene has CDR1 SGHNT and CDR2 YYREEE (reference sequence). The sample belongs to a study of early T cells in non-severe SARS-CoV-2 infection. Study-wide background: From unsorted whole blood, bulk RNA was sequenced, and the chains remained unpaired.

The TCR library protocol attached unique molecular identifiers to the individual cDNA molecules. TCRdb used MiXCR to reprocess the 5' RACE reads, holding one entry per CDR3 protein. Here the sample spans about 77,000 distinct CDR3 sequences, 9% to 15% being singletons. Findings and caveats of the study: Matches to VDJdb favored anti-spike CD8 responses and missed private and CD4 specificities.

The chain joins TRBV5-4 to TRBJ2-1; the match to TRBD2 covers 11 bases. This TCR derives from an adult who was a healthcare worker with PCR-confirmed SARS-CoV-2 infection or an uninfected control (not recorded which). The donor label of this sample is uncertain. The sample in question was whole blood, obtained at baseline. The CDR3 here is CATPLATSGGPDNEQFF. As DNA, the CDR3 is TGTGCCACCCCACTCGCTACTAGCGGGGGACCCGACAATGAGCAGTTCTTC.